These T cell receptor beta chains were read from a single sample in a study of shared clonotypes between healthy human individuals. Assay used: immunoSEQ multiplex PCR; TCRdb lists only in-frame clones, some missing. The sample holds more than 2,000,000 clones, more than 80% seen once. Sequenced: naive CD4+ T cells from PBMCs. The source of these receptors is a man between 18 and 35 years old in good health. Some clones in this sample may be carry-over from other donors' samples. Each CDR3 is given with its conserved first and last residue. A D gene is named only where the DNA matches it firmly. Clone size is given for some rows only: seen once, a few or many times, or a class if the clone is expanded.

abundance | d_gene | j_gene | v_gene | len | CDR3aa | CDR3nt
- | TRBD2 | TRBJ2-1 | TRBV28 | 17 | CASSSAGTSGRINEQFF | TGTGCCAGCAGTTCCGCCGGGACTAGCGGGAGAATCAATGAGCAGTTCTTC
- | - | TRBJ2-3 | TRBV7-3 | 13 | CASSATIIDTQYF | TGTGCCAGCAGCGCCACCATTATAGATACGCAGTATTTT
- | TRBD2 | TRBJ2-7 | TRBV25-1 | 15 | CASSAPGTSGSEQYF | TGTGCCAGCAGTGCCCCCGGGACTAGCGGGAGTGAGCAGTACTTC
- | - | TRBJ1-4 | TRBV11-2 | 12 | CASSDRNEKLFF | TGTGCCAGCAGCGACCGGAATGAAAAACTGTTTTTT
- | - | TRBJ2-5 | TRBV5-6 | 15 | CASSLVFQGAETQYF | TGTGCCAGCAGCTTGGTTTTCCAGGGTGCGGAGACCCAGTACTTC
- | - | TRBJ2-2 | TRBV2 | 15 | CASSGASSVAGELFF | TGTGCCAGCAGTGGGGCTAGCTCGGTGGCCGGGGAGCTGTTTTTT
- | TRBD2 | TRBJ2-7 | TRBV28 | 13 | CASGLAYHYEQYF | TGTGCCTCGGGACTAGCGTACCACTACGAGCAGTACTTC
- | - | TRBJ2-5 | TRBV28 | 11 | CASNWPGTQYF | TGTGCCAGCAACTGGCCGGGGACCCAGTACTTC
- | TRBD1 | TRBJ1-1 | TRBV18 | 15 | CASSPETGRGTEAFF | TGTGCCAGCTCCCCCGAGACAGGGCGGGGAACTGAAGCTTTCTTT
- | - | TRBJ2-1 | TRBV29-1 | 14 | CSVSKGFSYNEQFF | TGCAGCGTGTCCAAGGGATTTTCCTACAATGAGCAGTTCTTC
- | - | TRBJ1-5 | TRBV6-1 | 14 | CATPGGKSNQPQHF | TGTGCCACCCCAGGCGGCAAGAGCAATCAGCCCCAGCATTTT
- | TRBD2 | TRBJ2-3 | TRBV6-4 | 15 | CASSLTSGSTDTQYF | TGTGCCAGCAGTTTGACTAGCGGGAGCACAGATACGCAGTATTTT
- | - | TRBJ1-3 | TRBV10-3 | 15 | CASRDTRNSGNTIYF | TGTGCCTCCCGGGACACTAGGAATTCTGGAAACACCATATATTTT
- | - | TRBJ2-6 | TRBV7-2 | 13 | CASSLDGANVLTF | TGTGCCAGCAGCTTAGATGGGGCCAACGTCCTGACTTTC
once | - | TRBJ2-1 | TRBV7-9 | 17 | CASSLGSWGESNNEQFF | TGTGCCAGCAGCTTAGGCAGTTGGGGTGAAAGTAACAATGAGCAGTTCTTC
- | - | TRBJ2-7 | TRBV28 | 14 | CASSLSGEPYEQYF | TGTGCCAGCAGTTTGTCGGGGGAACCCTACGAGCAGTACTTC
- | TRBD2 | TRBJ2-1 | TRBV30 | 18 | CAWSVLNWSGGREDEQFF | TGTGCCTGGAGTGTTCTCAACTGGTCGGGGGGGAGGGAAGATGAGCAGTTCTTC
- | - | TRBJ2-4 | TRBV28 | 16 | CASSSQGYLAKNIQYF | TGTGCCAGCAGTTCGCAGGGCTACCTAGCCAAAAACATTCAGTACTTC
- | - | TRBJ2-7 | TRBV21-1 | 18 | CASSKERGTSGRLDEQYF | TGTGCCAGCAGCAAAGAACGTGGGACTAGCGGGAGGCTCGACGAGCAGTACTTC
- | TRBD2 | TRBJ2-1 | TRBV28 | 14 | CASSTSGSFNEQFF | TGTGCCAGCAGTACTAGCGGGAGCTTCAATGAGCAGTTCTTC